This T cell receptor beta chain was identified in a study of Tregs in tolerant kidney transplant recipients (dated 2019 in TCRdb). Concerning the study at large: The study applied TCRbeta sequencing to find donor-specific regulatory T cells before combined kidney and bone marrow transplantation and then followed those same cells after transplant. General findings and caveats noted by the study authors: Donor-specific Treg expansion was found to exceed global Treg expansion in tolerant patients, suggesting antigen-driven rather than nonspecific expansion. PCR primers changed over time for some patients, so nucleotide-level comparison across those patients' samples was not possible. The study was constrained by small patient numbers, and validation of the findings is required in larger populations and under other immunosuppression protocols. Biological reproducibility was not directly assessed, although technical replication error appeared to be minimal. Expanding Tregs with activated donor B cells appeared to identify the most biologically relevant and donor-specific TCRbeta repertoire.

Concerning this clone itself: Its binding antigen is unknown. The DNA ends 3 residues before the CDR3 does, and the rest of the CDR3 is filled in from the germline J gene.

For TCRbeta CDR3 sequencing, genomic DNA was extracted from sorted cells using the QIAGEN DNeasy Blood and Tissue Kit. High-throughput TCRbeta CDR3 sequencing, including PCR amplification with bias correction and internal controls, was performed commercially through immunoSEQ. Processing in the source paper ran as follows. Unique productive TCRbeta sequences were defined by CDR3 nucleotide sequence when primers matched and otherwise by CDR3 amino acid sequence together with Vbeta and Jbeta genes. Sorting error was corrected by removing sequences shared between sorted populations at a frequency ratio of 2:1 or less, and the remaining shared sequences were assigned to the higher population. Sequences were defined as donor-reactive when expanded at least 5-fold in CFSE-low cells versus unstimulated cells and present at a frequency of at least 0.01% in CFSE-low cells. Jensen-Shannon divergence, calculated on the top 100 TCRbeta sequences ranked by frequency, was used to quantify repertoire divergence. For samples with multiple sequencing runs, sorting error was corrected in each run separately before the runs were combined. The table was pulled from immuneACCESS by TCRdb, which kept in-frame rearrangements only. Such tables lose some clones; where checked, under half of the loss comes from unresolved V genes, and the rest has no known cause. V, J and clone size are taken as reported in that table, and D and trimming were inferred from the DNA itself. The sample's records list under 30,000 clones. The top ten clonotypes cover under 5% of the sample.

The time point label here, explained by the study, means: 6 months after combined kidney and bone marrow transplant. The transplants used related donors with nonmyeloablative bone marrow transplantation, and mixed chimerism in the human trials was transient. Thawed PBMCs were FACS-sorted into unstimulated Tregs (CD4+CD25+CD127-), CD4+ non-Tregs (CD4+CD25-), CD4 cells and CD8 cells. The patients were several recipients of combined kidney and bone marrow transplants from the ITN036ST trial, and samples were available only from these trial subjects. Healthy control blood was processed to PBMCs by Ficoll density gradient and cryopreserved, and patient PBMCs were collected before and after transplant. The CDR3 measures 15 amino acids from cysteine to phenylalanine. The 36 bases shown cover part of the CDR3, and their frame starts at base 1. The junction shows trimming of 0 bases on V and 0 bases on J, plus 7 bases between the germline ends. CDR1 SGHRS and CDR2 YFSETQ were looked up in the germline V gene.

This chain joins TRBV5-1 to TRBJ1-3, with TRBD1 tentatively as D gene (6 bases match). The sequencing used CD4+ T cells from blood (PBMCs), collected 6 months after the transplant. The clonotype was recovered from a human patient who received a combined kidney and bone marrow transplant. Once a transplant has taken place, some T cells may be donor derived. The CDR3 region reads CASSLVQGSGNTIYF. The part of the CDR3 DNA that was read is TGCGCCAGCAGCTTGGTACAGGGCTCTGGAAACACC.